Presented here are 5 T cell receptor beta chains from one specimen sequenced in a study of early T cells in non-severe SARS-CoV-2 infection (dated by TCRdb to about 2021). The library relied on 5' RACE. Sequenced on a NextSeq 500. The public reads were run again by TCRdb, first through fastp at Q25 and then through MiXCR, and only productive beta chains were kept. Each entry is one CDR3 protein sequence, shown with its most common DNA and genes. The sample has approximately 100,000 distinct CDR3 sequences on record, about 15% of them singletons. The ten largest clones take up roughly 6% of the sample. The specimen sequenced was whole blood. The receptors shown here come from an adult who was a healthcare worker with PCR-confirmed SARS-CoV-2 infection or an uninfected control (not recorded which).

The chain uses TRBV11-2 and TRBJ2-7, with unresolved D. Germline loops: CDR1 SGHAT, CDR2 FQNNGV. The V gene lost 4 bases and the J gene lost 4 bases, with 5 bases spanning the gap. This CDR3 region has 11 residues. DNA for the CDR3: TGTGCCAGCAGCTCCCAGTACGAGCAGTACTTC. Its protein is CASSSQYEQYF.

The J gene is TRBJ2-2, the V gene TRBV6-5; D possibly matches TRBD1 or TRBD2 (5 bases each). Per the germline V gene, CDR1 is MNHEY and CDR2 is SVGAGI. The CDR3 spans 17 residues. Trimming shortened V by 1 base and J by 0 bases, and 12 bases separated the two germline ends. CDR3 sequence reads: CASSYFGGNANTGELFF. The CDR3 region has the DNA TGTGCCAGCAGTTACTTTGGGGGAAACGCGAACACCGGGGAGCTGTTTTTT.

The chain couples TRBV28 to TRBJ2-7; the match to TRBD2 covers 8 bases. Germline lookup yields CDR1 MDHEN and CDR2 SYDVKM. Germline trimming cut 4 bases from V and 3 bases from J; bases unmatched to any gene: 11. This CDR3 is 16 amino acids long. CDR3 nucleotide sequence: TGTGCCAGCAGTTGGGGACTAGGGGGACGGGGCTACGAGCAGTACTTC. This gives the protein CASSWGLGGRGYEQYF.

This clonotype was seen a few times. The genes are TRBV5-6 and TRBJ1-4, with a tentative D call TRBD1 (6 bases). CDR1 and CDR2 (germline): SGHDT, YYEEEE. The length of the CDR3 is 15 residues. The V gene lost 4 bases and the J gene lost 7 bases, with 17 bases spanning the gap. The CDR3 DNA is TGTGCCAGCAGCCCTGCGGGGGGGCGCCGTGAAAAACTGTTTTTT. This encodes CASSPAGGRREKLFF.

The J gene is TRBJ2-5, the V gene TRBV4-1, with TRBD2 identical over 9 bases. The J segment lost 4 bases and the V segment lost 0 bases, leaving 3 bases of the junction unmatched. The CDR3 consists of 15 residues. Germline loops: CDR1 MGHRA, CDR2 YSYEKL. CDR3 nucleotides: TGCGCCAGCAGCCAAGATCTAGCGGGGCTAGAGACCCAGTACTTC. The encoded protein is CASSQDLAGLETQYF.